Below are 8 T cell receptor beta chains sequenced from a single sample in a study of Ad26.COV2.S vaccination and SARS-CoV-2 variants (dated by TCRdb to 2020 to 2022). The protocol used for the library was the immunoSEQ multiplex PCR assay. TCRdb re-hosts the immuneACCESS table, in-frame sequences only. Its copies lack some clones; in the studies checked, an unresolved V gene accounts for under half of them, and the cause for the rest is not known. Here the sample has about 680,000 clones; roughly 90% occur a single time. 1.5% of the sample is in the top ten clones. In light of the paper, this sample's treatment or condition label describes: roughly 18 received Ad26.COV2.S at low or high dose, single or two shots; about 5 received placebo; per-sample allocation not given. For vaccine and placebo recipients, repertoires were sequenced using samples collected on day 63 after the first injection. Sequenced material: peripheral blood, taken in a trial of Ad26.COV2.S vaccine versus placebo. These TCRs come from a person between 18 and 65 years old who received the Ad26.COV2.S COVID-19 vaccine or a placebo.

This rearrangement joins TRBV15 to TRBJ2-3; 10 bases match TRBD1. Trimming took 3 bases from V and 1 from J; bases not matched to a gene: 1. CDR1 is LNHNV and CDR2 is YYDKDF in the germline V gene (reference sequence). CDR3 length equals 15 residues. CDR3 amino acids: CATSSGTGGTDTQYF. CDR3 bases: TGTGCCACCAGCAGCGGGACAGGGGGCACAGATACGCAGTATTTT.

The rearrangement links TRBV6-5 to TRBJ2-4; D may match TRBD1 or TRBD2 (5 bases each). This CDR3 is built from 15 residues. Trimming took 6 bases from V and 6 from J, leaving 18 bases between them. CDR1 and CDR2 (germline): MNHEY, SVGAGI. CDR3 protein: CASSQGEGLLNIQYF. CDR3 nucleotides: TGTGCCAGCAGCCAGGGTGAGGGCCTCTTAAACATTCAGTACTTC.

The J gene is TRBJ1-5, the V gene TRBV24-1; D remains ambiguous. From germline, CDR1 is KGHDR and CDR2 SFDVKD. The ends were cut back, 4 bases at V and 1 base at J, with 13 bases in the middle. The CDR3 totals 16 residues. The CDR3 is CATSDPGTGSNQPQHF. In nucleotides, the CDR3 is TGTGCCACCAGTGACCCCGGTACCGGGAGCAATCAGCCCCAGCATTTT.

About this clone: The sample contains more than one DNA sequence encoding this CDR3. This rearrangement joins TRBV5-4 to TRBJ2-7, with D hard to call. This CDR3 has 13 residues. The ends were cut back, 4 bases at V and 0 bases at J, with 8 bases in the middle. Germline V lookup: CDR1 SGHNT, CDR2 YYREEE (reference sequence). Here the CDR3 DNA reads TGTGCCAGCAGCCTCAGAGACTCCTACGAGCAGTACTTC. It specifies CASSLRDSYEQYF.

This clone was found once. This chain uses TRBV12-3 or TRBV12-4 with TRBJ2-1; 8 bases align to TRBD1. V trimming: 6 bases; J trimming: 8 bases; junction bases outside the gene matches: 3. The CDR3 runs 12 residues. The CDR3 reads CASRGQGDEQFF. CDR3 nucleotides: TGTGCCAGCAGAGGACAGGGTGATGAGCAGTTCTTC.

This rearrangement joins TRBV12-5 to TRBJ2-2; 9 bases are shared with TRBD2. Germline V gene sequence: CDR1 LGHNT, CDR2 FRNRAP. The trim removed 1 base at V and 5 bases at J, leaving 2 bases unmatched. The CDR3 extends over 15 amino acids. In DNA form, the CDR3 reads TGTGCTAGTGGTTTGGGGACTAGCGAAACCGGGGAGCTGTTTTTT. Translation: CASGLGTSETGELFF.

This chain joins TRBV6-5 and TRBJ2-7; tentatively, D is TRBD2 (5 bases). The CDR3 consists of 16 residues. Trimming took off 0 bases at V and 1 base at J, with 13 bases between the two ends. Germline loops: CDR1 MNHEY, CDR2 SVGAGI. CDR3 region: CASSYSSSRGSYEQYF. In nucleotides, the CDR3 is TGTGCCAGCAGTTACTCGAGTAGCCGGGGATCCTACGAGCAGTACTTC.

This chain links TRBV24-1 with TRBJ2-7, with unresolved D. V was clipped by 3 bases and J by 4 bases, with 9 bases between them. This CDR3 is 13 amino acids long. Germline V gene data show CDR1 as KGHDR and CDR2 as SFDVKD. DNA of the CDR3: TGTGCCACCAGTGATGGCCCAGAGTACGAGCAGTACTTC. This gives the protein CATSDGPEYEQYF.